The 8 T cell receptor beta chains below were found in one sample sequenced in a study of blood T cell repertoires in COVID-19. The data were produced by immunoSEQ multiplex PCR, yet TCRdb's version contains in-frame clones alone and is incomplete. Of roughly 76,000 clones in the sample, roughly 91% were seen once. Sequences were obtained from peripheral blood. These TCRs come from a woman of 80 years or more with active or convalescent COVID-19.

The chain recombines TRBV7-6 with TRBJ1-1; 7 nucleotides line up with TRBD1. Germline CDR1 SGHVS, CDR2 FNYEAQ. CDR3 size: 16 residues. V lost 4 bases, J lost 0 bases, and 8 bases stayed unmatched. The CDR3 coding sequence is TGTGCCAGCAGCTCGAACAGGGGACCGGTGAACACTGAAGCTTTCTTT. It encodes CASSSNRGPVNTEAFF.

The chain couples TRBV6-5 to TRBJ2-1; possible D gene TRBD2, 6 bases. Trimming took off 5 bases at V and 7 bases at J, with 15 bases between the two ends. The CDR3 is made up of 14 amino acids. From germline, CDR1 is MNHEY and CDR2 SVGAGI. The CDR3 region is CASSQTGLKNEQFF. CDR3 in DNA: TGTGCCAGCAGTCAAACGGGACTTAAAAATGAGCAGTTCTTC.

The chain joins TRBV19 to TRBJ1-2; D not certain. The CDR3 runs to 13 residues. Germline-derived CDR1 and CDR2 are LNHDA and SQIVND (reference sequence). The V end lost 5 bases, the J end lost 8 bases, and 15 bases lay between the germline ends. The CDR3 sequence is CASSASTLGGYTF. For the CDR3, the DNA is TGTGCCAGTAGTGCCAGCACGTTGGGCGGCTACACCTTC.

This clone is a singleton in its sample. J is TRBJ1-2 and V is TRBV12-3 or TRBV12-4; the D is unclear. The CDR3 is 11 amino acids. V gave up 7 bases and J gave up 4 bases, with 7 bases separating them. The CDR3 sequence: CASTRTYGYTF. The DNA of the CDR3 is TGTGCCAGCACCAGAACCTATGGCTACACCTTC.

The chain has TRBV7-6 and TRBJ2-3; a possible D gene is TRBD2 (5 bases). CDR1 SGHVS and CDR2 FNYEAQ come from the germline V gene. V dropped 3 bases and J dropped 0 bases, with 10 bases sitting between them. The CDR3 totals 15 residues. CDR3 residues: CASSFGGRSTDTQYF. CDR3 DNA sequence: TGTGCCAGCAGCTTCGGCGGGCGTAGCACAGATACGCAGTATTTT.

The chain joins TRBV2 to TRBJ1-2, with D hard to call. Trimming left V 4 bases short and J 5 bases short, with 20 bases between. Germline V lookup: CDR1 SNHLY, CDR2 FYNNEI. The CDR3 runs to 16 residues. CDR3 bases: TGTGCCAGCAGTGTCCCCGGGAGCCTCCACCCTTATGGCTACACCTTC. Its protein is CASSVPGSLHPYGYTF.

This chain links TRBV6-1 with TRBJ1-3; tentatively, D is TRBD1 (6 bases). From germline, CDR1 is MNHNS and CDR2 SASEGT. The CDR3 is made up of 16 amino acids. V dropped 6 bases and J dropped 3 bases, with 18 bases sitting between them. The CDR3 DNA follows: TGTGCCAGCAGAGAAATACAGGGTGATGGTGGAAACACCATATATTTT. This gives the protein CASREIQGDGGNTIYF.

The chain joins TRBV7-2 to TRBJ2-7, with D perhaps matching TRBD1 (5 bases). Trimming pared 0 bases from V and 0 bases from J, leaving 9 bases between. CDR1 is SGHTA, CDR2 FQGNSA, per germline. This CDR3 spans 15 amino acids. The CDR3 DNA is TGTGCCAGCAGCTTAGCAGGGGTCGCCTCCTACGAGCAGTACTTC. This codes for CASSLAGVASYEQYF.